This is a list of T cell receptor beta chains from one sample in a study of T-cell reconstitution after alpha-beta-depleted transplantation in children. TCRdb recomputed calls from the PCR reads with MiXCR, one row per CDR3 protein. Of about 160,000 distinct CDR3 sequences listed, 11% are singletons. The specimen was PBMCs, collected before TCRalphabeta/CD19-depleted stem cell transplant. The receptors here all came from a boy younger than 10 with acute myeloid leukemia, due to receive a stem cell transplant. Each CDR3 is given with its conserved first and last residue. The D gene is left open where the match is weak. Clone size is given for some rows only: seen once, a few or many times, or a class if the clone is expanded.

V	D	J	size	CDR3	DNA
TRBV20-1	NA	TRBJ1-1	many	CSAFRGMNTEAFF	TGCAGTGCTTTCCGGGGGATGAACACTGAAGCTTTCTTT
TRBV5-1	NA	TRBJ2-5	many	CASSLAPGVGETQYF	TGCGCCAGCAGCTTAGCCCCAGGGGTAGGAGAGACCCAGTACTTC
TRBV7-2	NA	TRBJ1-4	many	CASSLHGQTEKLFF	TGTGCCAGCAGCTTACACGGACAGACTGAAAAACTGTTTTTT
TRBV3-1	NA	TRBJ2-5	NA	CASSQDSSGSQETQYF	TGTGCCAGCAGCCAAGATTCAAGCGGCTCCCAAGAGACCCAGTACTTC
TRBV7-8	TRBD1	TRBJ1-6	many	CASSYRQGYNSPLHF	TGTGCCAGCAGCTATAGACAGGGTTATAATTCACCCCTCCACTTT
TRBV7-2	TRBD1	TRBJ1-2	many	CASSRTGSAYGYTF	TGTGCCAGCAGCCGGACAGGGAGTGCCTATGGCTACACCTTC
TRBV4-1	NA	TRBJ1-2	many	CASSQEWGENYGYTF	TGCGCCAGCAGCCAAGAGTGGGGAGAGAACTATGGCTACACCTTC
TRBV29-1	TRBD1	TRBJ2-7	many	CSVGDRAEQYF	TGCAGCGTTGGGGACAGGGCCGAGCAGTACTTC
TRBV5-1	NA	TRBJ1-1	many	CASSPNGVSNTEAFF	TGCGCCAGCAGCCCCAACGGAGTTTCAAACACTGAAGCTTTCTTT
TRBV9	NA	TRBJ1-6	many	CASSVGGGTGSPLHF	TGTGCCAGCAGCGTAGGTGGCGGCACTGGGTCACCCCTCCACTTT
TRBV7-9	NA	TRBJ1-1	once	CASSPESRDMNTEAFF	TGTGCCAGCAGCCCGGAGTCGCGGGATATGAACACTGAAGCTTTCTTT
TRBV10-3	TRBD2	TRBJ2-1	many	CAISASGGAYNEQFF	TGTGCCATCAGCGCTAGCGGGGGGGCCTACAATGAGCAGTTCTTC
TRBV24-1	NA	TRBJ2-5	many	CATSSGPGSETQYF	TGTGCCACCAGCTCTGGCCCAGGGTCGGAGACCCAGTACTTC
TRBV12-3/TRBV12-4	TRBD1	TRBJ1-6	many	CASRQRTGWNSPLHF	TGTGCCAGCAGACAGAGGACAGGGTGGAATTCACCCCTCCACTTT
TRBV20-1	TRBD2	TRBJ2-1	many	CSARGTSGSGRNEQFF	TGCAGTGCTAGAGGGACTAGCGGGAGTGGGAGGAATGAGCAGTTCTTC
TRBV6-1	TRBD1	TRBJ1-2	NA	CASSPGTGSVVSNGYTF	TGTGCCAGCAGCCCCGGGACAGGGTCGGTTGTTAGTAACGGCTACACCTTC
TRBV7-2	NA	TRBJ2-1	NA	CASSLIGSPSYNEQFF	TGTGCCAGCAGCTTAATCGGCTCCCCCTCCTACAATGAGCAGTTCTTC
TRBV5-1	NA	TRBJ1-6	many	CASRRTEDSPLHF	TGCGCCAGCAGACGGACAGAGGATTCACCCCTCCACTTT
TRBV4-1	NA	TRBJ1-4	many	CASSQSPGQNEKLFF	TGCGCCAGCAGCCAAAGCCCAGGGCAAAATGAAAAACTGTTTTTT
TRBV5-1	TRBD2	TRBJ2-3	few	CASSPGGWASTDTQYF	TGCGCCAGCAGCCCGGGGGGTTGGGCTAGCACAGATACGCAGTATTTT
TRBV5-1	NA	TRBJ2-1	many	CASSSTRQSNEQFF	TGCGCCAGCAGCAGTACCCGACAGTCCAATGAGCAGTTCTTC
TRBV4-1	NA	TRBJ1-6	many	CASSPTKQGSSYNSPLHF	TGCGCCAGCAGCCCAACTAAACAGGGCAGCTCCTATAATTCACCCCTCCACTTT
TRBV4-1	NA	TRBJ2-7	many	CASSQVSGSTTGSYEQYF	TGCGCCAGCAGCCAAGTTTCGGGCTCAACCACGGGATCCTACGAGCAGTACTTC
TRBV12-3/TRBV12-4	TRBD2	TRBJ2-1	many	CASSWPGREGGGEQFF	TGTGCCAGCAGTTGGCCGGGACGGGAGGGCGGGGGTGAGCAGTTCTTC
TRBV6-5	NA	TRBJ1-2	many	CASSYTPFEDYGYTF	TGTGCCAGCAGTTACACCCCCTTTGAGGACTATGGCTACACCTTC
TRBV20-1	TRBD2	TRBJ2-7	many	CSATWTSGTEQYF	TGCAGTGCTACCTGGACTAGCGGGACCGAGCAGTACTTC
TRBV5-5	TRBD1	TRBJ2-1	many	CASSPGQGAGEQFF	TGTGCCAGCAGCCCGGGACAGGGGGCTGGTGAGCAGTTCTTC
TRBV15	NA	TRBJ1-1	many	CATSRIRDKNTEAFF	TGTGCCACCAGCAGGATCCGGGACAAGAACACTGAAGCTTTCTTT
TRBV29-1	NA	TRBJ1-2	many	CSVAGKAYYGYTF	TGCAGCGTGGCAGGGAAGGCTTACTATGGCTACACCTTC
TRBV13	NA	TRBJ1-2	many	CASSQGPSNYGYTF	TGTGCCAGCAGCCAGGGACCATCTAACTATGGCTACACCTTC
TRBV7-9	TRBD1	TRBJ2-3	many	CASSSGTGDTDTQYF	TGTGCCAGCAGCTCCGGGACAGGGGACACAGATACGCAGTATTTT